This TCR beta chain was profiled in a study of beta chain features in type 1 diabetes. This clone was observed at least ten times. The CDR3 totals 15 residues. V lost 3 bases, J lost 5 bases, and 2 bases stayed unmatched. Germline loops: CDR1 SGDLS, CDR2 YYNGEE. Expressed TCRB transcripts were sequenced because the entire RNA isolate underwent reverse transcription. Sequencing used immunoSEQ multiplex PCR; TCRdb keeps in-frame clones, though not all of them. The sample has 130,000 to 150,000 clones; 6.5% to 8.5% are singletons. This TCR came from a woman aged 30 to 39 in good health. The chain couples TRBV9 to TRBJ2-1, with 13 bases lining up with TRBD2. Sequencing was carried out using central memory CD4+ T cells from blood. The CDR3 DNA follows: TGTGCCAGCAGCGGGGGACTAGCGGGAAACAATGAGCAGTTCTTC. Its translation: CASSGGLAGNNEQFF.